These 21 T cell receptor beta chains came from one sample sequenced in a study of blood T cell repertoires in COVID-19. The repertoire was sequenced with immunoSEQ multiplex PCR; TCRdb's copy has only in-frame clones and lacks some. The sample holds 400,000 or so clones; roughly 88% are singletons and the top ten take 0.6% to 0.7%. What was sequenced was PBMCs or T cells enriched from blood (not recorded which). The source of these receptors is a man between 18 and 35 years old who had recovered from COVID-19.

This clone was seen only once. V usage is TRBV5-5 and J usage is TRBJ1-5; tentatively, D is TRBD1 (6 bases). This CDR3 is 14 amino acids long. Trimming cost V 0 bases and J 4 bases, with 8 bases left between them. In germline, CDR1 is SGHKS, CDR2 YYEKEE (reference sequence). CDR3: CASSLEGENQPQHF. The CDR3 DNA is TGTGCCAGCAGCTTGGAGGGGGAAAATCAGCCCCAGCATTTT.

The genes are TRBV28 and TRBJ1-1; 7 bases match TRBD1. V gave up 2 bases and J gave up 7 bases; unmatched junction bases: 7. This CDR3 region has 14 residues. Per the germline V gene, CDR1 is MDHEN and CDR2 is SYDVKM. The CDR3 loop is CASSLAGGKVEAFF. CDR3 nucleotides: TGTGCCAGCAGTTTAGCAGGGGGGAAAGTTGAAGCTTTCTTT.

The CDR3 DNA reads TGTGCCAGCAGCGCGGGACAGGGGAGAGTCTACAATGAGCAGTTCTTC. Translation gives CASSAGQGRVYNEQFF. This chain links TRBV5-6 with TRBJ2-1, with TRBD1 matching over 10 bases. This CDR3 contains 16 residues. J lost 3 bases, V lost 4 bases, and 7 bases had no gene match. Germline lookup yields CDR1 SGHDT and CDR2 YYEEEE.

This clone has more than one count but fewer than ten. The chain carries TRBV30 and TRBJ2-7, with D maybe TRBD2 (6 bases). Germline V gene sequence: CDR1 GTSNPN, CDR2 SVGIG (reference sequence). Trimming shortened V by 4 bases and J by 4 bases, and 17 bases separated the two germline ends. This CDR3 region has 14 residues. Here the CDR3 reads CAWTLDSGPYEQYF. As DNA, the CDR3 is TGTGCCTGGACCTTAGATAGCGGACCGTACGAGCAGTACTTC.

CDR3 sequence reads: CASSELQGGLEAFF. The CDR3 region has the DNA TGTGCCAGCAGTGAATTACAGGGGGGCCTTGAAGCTTTCTTT. V is TRBV25-1 and J is TRBJ1-1; 8 bases are a match to TRBD1. CDR1 MGHDK and CDR2 SYGVNS come from the germline V gene. Trimming at V came to 1 base and at J to 7 bases, leaving 5 bases not matched to a gene. This CDR3 contains 14 residues.

There are a few counts of this clone. CDR3: CASSLQGNQPQHF. CDR3 DNA sequence: TGTGCCAGCAGCTTACAGGGGAATCAGCCCCAGCATTTT. This chain uses TRBV7-6 with TRBJ1-5; perhaps TRBD1 as D (6 bases). With 2 bases removed from V and 4 bases from J, the gap between germline ends came to 6 bases. The CDR3 extends over 13 amino acids. The germline V gene encodes CDR1 SGHVS and CDR2 FNYEAQ.

This chain connects TRBV2 to TRBJ2-2, with TRBD1 as a possible D gene (5 bases). Trimming removed 1 base from V and 9 bases from J, with 12 bases in between. The CDR3 extends over 14 amino acids. Germline V gives CDR1 SNHLY, CDR2 FYNNEI. The CDR3 sequence is CASSEDLGPRELFF. The CDR3 DNA is TGTGCCAGCAGTGAAGATTTGGGGCCCCGGGAGCTGTTTTTT.

The CDR3 sequence: CAFHRGTGVNSPLHF. The DNA for the CDR3 is TGTGCCTTCCACCGGGGGACAGGGGTGAATTCACCCCTCCACTTT. The rearrangement uses TRBV30 and TRBJ1-6, with 10 bases matching TRBD1. V trimming: 7 bases; J trimming: 7 bases; junction bases outside the gene matches: 10. Germline loops: CDR1 GTSNPN, CDR2 SVGIG (reference sequence). This CDR3 is built from 15 residues.

J is TRBJ1-6 and V is TRBV18; D may be TRBD1 (6 bases). The germline V gene has CDR1 KGHSH and CDR2 LQKENI. Trimming left V 1 base short and J 9 bases short, with 16 bases between. The CDR3 is 16 residues long. The CDR3 reads CASSPLGQRLGSPLHF. DNA for the CDR3: TGTGCCAGCTCACCACTGGGACAAAGACTGGGTTCACCCCTCCACTTT.

The chain combines TRBV19 with TRBJ1-4; no clear D gene. This CDR3 is built from 16 residues. From germline, CDR1 is LNHDA and CDR2 SQIVND (reference sequence). The V and J ends lost 3 bases and 0 bases respectively, with 11 bases between them. CDR3: CASSISTSATNEKLFF. CDR3 DNA sequence: TGTGCCAGTAGTATCAGTACCTCTGCAACTAATGAAAAACTGTTTTTT. Full variable domain (missing parts from reference TRBV19 and TRBJ1-4): DGGITQSPKYLFRKEGQNVTLSCEQNLNHDAMYWYRQDPGQGLRLIYYSQIVNDFQKGDIAEGYSVSREKKESFPLTVTSAQKNPTAFYLCASSISTSATNEKLFFGSGTQLSVL.

V gene TRBV27 combines with J gene TRBJ1-1; no clear D. From germline, CDR1 is MNHEY and CDR2 SMNVEV (reference sequence). This CDR3 has 13 residues. V lost 4 bases and J lost 0, with 6 bases in between. CDR3 loop: CASSSELNTEAFF. In nucleotides, the CDR3 is TGTGCCAGCAGTTCGGAGTTGAACACTGAAGCTTTCTTT.

The chain links TRBV19 to TRBJ1-2; 9 positions agree with TRBD1. CDR3 length: 17 residues. The J segment lost 5 bases and the V segment lost 3 bases, leaving 13 bases of the junction unmatched. CDR1 is LNHDA and CDR2 is SQIVND in the germline V gene (reference sequence). DNA for the CDR3: TGTGCCAGTAGTATGAGGGGGACAGGGCTTATAGGGTATGGCTACACCTTC. It codes for CASSMRGTGLIGYGYTF. Combining the CDR3 with reference TRBV19 and TRBJ1-2 gives the whole variable domain DGGITQSPKYLFRKEGQNVTLSCEQNLNHDAMYWYRQDPGQGLRLIYYSQIVNDFQKGDIAEGYSVSREKKESFPLTVTSAQKNPTAFYLCASSMRGTGLIGYGYTFGSGTRLTVV.

The genes are TRBV5-1 and TRBJ2-5; possibly TRBD2 for D (5 bases). Germline CDR1 SGHRS, CDR2 YFSETQ. This CDR3 is 14 amino acids long. Trimming removed 0 bases from V and 3 bases from J, with 9 bases in between. This CDR3 is CASSLAGSEETQYF. The CDR3 nucleotides are TGCGCCAGCAGCTTGGCGGGGAGTGAAGAGACCCAGTACTTC.

This rearrangement joins TRBV2 to TRBJ1-2, with 8 bases identical to TRBD1. The germline V gene encodes CDR1 SNHLY and CDR2 FYNNEI. The CDR3 sequence is 12 residues long. V lost 5 bases and J lost 8; bases outside the gene matches: 4. Here the CDR3 reads CASSRTGKGYTF. DNA for the CDR3: TGTGCCAGCAGTCGGACAGGGAAAGGCTACACCTTC. The variable domain in full, with the rest retrieved from reference TRBV2 and TRBJ1-2, is EPEVTQTPSHQVTQMGQEVILRCVPISNHLYFYWYRQILGQKVEFLVSFYNNEISEKSEIFDDQFSVERPDGSNFTLKIRSTKLEDSAMYFCASSRTGKGYTFGSGTRLTVV.

The CDR3 DNA sequence: TGTGCCAGCATCTTCGGGGAGGGAAGCTCCTACAATGAGCAGTTCTTC. Translation: CASIFGEGSSYNEQFF. The V call is TRBV5-6, the J call TRBJ2-1; 7 bases are a match to TRBD2. CDR3 length: 16 residues. Germline loops: CDR1 SGHDT, CDR2 YYEEEE. The V segment lost 6 bases and the J segment 0 bases; nucleotides outside the gene matches: 9.

The V gene is TRBV9, the J gene TRBJ1-2; TRBD1 aligns across 9 bases. Looked up from germline, CDR1 is SGDLS and CDR2 is YYNGEE. With 0 bases clipped from V and 4 bases from J, the junction kept 10 bases outside the gene matches. This CDR3 contains 17 residues. The DNA of the CDR3 is TGTGCCAGCAGCGTAGGTCCGGACAGGGGAAAGGGCTATGGCTACACCTTC. Translation: CASSVGPDRGKGYGYTF. The full variable domain, its missing parts supplied by reference TRBV9 and TRBJ1-2, is DSGVTQTPKHLITATGQRVTLRCSPRSGDLSVYWYQQSLDQGLQFLIQYYNGEERAKGNILERFSAQQFPDLHSELNLSSLELGDSALYFCASSVGPDRGKGYGYTFGSGTRLTVV.

The chain is built from TRBV3-1 (or the pseudogene TRBV3-2) and TRBJ2-3, with 8 bases matching TRBD2. CDR1 is LGHDT and CDR2 is YNNKEL in the germline V gene (reference sequence). The V gene end was trimmed by 4 bases and the J gene end by 3 bases; junction bases not matched to a gene: 6. The CDR3 has 15 amino acids. DNA for the CDR3: TGTGCCAGCAGCCCAGCGGGAGCCGGGACAGATACGCAGTATTTT. The encoded protein is CASSPAGAGTDTQYF.

The gene calls are TRBV19 and TRBJ1-6; D is perhaps TRBD1 (5 bases). Germline V gene sequence: CDR1 LNHDA, CDR2 SQIVND (reference sequence). The V gene lost 5 bases and the J gene lost 8 bases, with 13 bases spanning the gap. This CDR3 has 14 amino acids. The CDR3 spells CASSSFGGDSPLHF. DNA for the CDR3: TGTGCCAGTAGTTCCTTCGGAGGGGATTCACCCCTCCACTTT.

As regards this clone: Distinct nucleotide sequences in the sample also encode this CDR3. The chain is built from TRBV18 and TRBJ1-2; 7 nucleotides agree with TRBD1. The germline gives CDR1 KGHSH, CDR2 LQKENI. Trimming at V came to 3 bases and at J to 4 bases, leaving 2 bases not matched to a gene. This CDR3 spans 13 amino acids. In DNA, the CDR3 is TGTGCCAGCTCACCGGGACAGATCTATGGCTACACCTTC. It encodes CASSPGQIYGYTF.

The V call is TRBV6-1, the J call TRBJ2-7, with 15 bases fitting TRBD2. Trimming cost V 3 bases and J 2 bases; bases outside gene matches: 5. Germline assignment: CDR1 MNHNS and CDR2 SASEGT. The CDR3 contains 17 residues. The CDR3 DNA is TGTGCCAGCAGTGAGCAGGGACTAGCGGGAGGAGCCTACGAGCAGTACTTC. Translated, it gives CASSEQGLAGGAYEQYF.

The rearrangement links TRBV5-1 to TRBJ1-1; no reliable D call. This CDR3 region has 14 residues. Trimming removed 0 bases from V and 0 bases from J, with 6 bases in between. Germline assignment: CDR1 SGHRS and CDR2 YFSETQ. CDR3 coding DNA: TGCGCCAGCAGCTTGGGTTATTTGAACACTGAAGCTTTCTTT. It translates to CASSLGYLNTEAFF.